This TCR beta chain was sequenced for a study of response to subunit inactivated influenza vaccine. TCRdb re-called the RT-PCR reads with MiXCR, one entry per CDR3 protein. The sample has approximately 480,000 distinct CDR3 sequences, over 9.5% seen once. Trimming removed 1 base at V and 7 bases at J, with 14 bases between. This CDR3 comprises 14 residues. Germline V CDR1 and CDR2: SGHDT, YYEEEE. Turning to this clonotype: Its antigen remains unknown.

The study, taken as a whole, reports: Authors proposed each seasonal influenza vaccination draws in few new T cells.

The TCR originated in a man aged 50-59 years who received an inactivated influenza vaccine. The chain has TRBV5-6 and TRBJ1-2; D might be TRBD1 (6 bases). Here the sequenced sample was PBMCs from blood, taken 40 to 50 days after vaccination. The CDR3 here is CASSLYRERGGYTF. The CDR3 nucleotides read TGTGCCAGCAGCTTGTACAGGGAAAGAGGTGGCTACACCTTC. The full variable domain, its missing parts supplied by reference TRBV5-6 and TRBJ1-2, is DAGVTQSPTHLIKTRGQQVTLRCSPKSGHDTVSWYQQALGQGPQFIFQYYEEEERQRGNFPDRFSGHQFPNYSSELNVNALLLGDSALYLCASSLYRERGGYTFGSGTRLTVV.